One sample yielded the 27 T cell receptor beta chains listed below, sequenced in a study of patients and donors after allogeneic stem cell transplantation. MiXCR was run by TCRdb on the RT-PCR reads, yielding one entry per CDR3 protein. Here the sample spans about 410,000 distinct CDR3 sequences, more than 15% being singletons. Sequencing input: blood, either unsorted or a sorted T cell fraction (not recorded which). The receptors were gathered from a human donor who was either an allogeneic HSCT recipient or a stem cell or donor lymphocyte infusion donor (not recorded which). It is not recorded whose cells these are; they may come from a transplant donor.

This clonotype occurred a few times. The chain is built from TRBV7-9 and TRBJ2-1; TRBD1 matches 10 bases. CDR1 is SEHNR and CDR2 is FQNEAQ in the germline V gene (reference sequence). The CDR3 is 15 amino acids. After removal of 1 base from V and 7 bases from J, the junction contained 4 bases not matched to a gene. This chain's CDR3 is CASSLGQGAANEQFF. The CDR3 DNA follows: TGTGCCAGCAGCTTAGGACAGGGGGCCGCAAATGAGCAGTTCTTC. The whole variable domain, filled in from reference TRBV7-9 and TRBJ2-1, reads DTGVSQNPRHKITKRGQNVTFRCDPISEHNRLYWYRQTLGQGPEFLTYFQNEAQLEKSRLLSDRFSAERPKGSFSTLEIQRTEQGDSAMYLCASSLGQGAANEQFFGPGTRLTVL.

This clonotype turned up a few times. V and J are TRBV6-5 and TRBJ2-1; TRBD2 matches at 8 bases. The length of the CDR3 is 17 residues. Germline lookup yields CDR1 MNHEY and CDR2 SVGAGI. The junction had 6 bases not matched to a gene; V was cut back by 2 bases and J by 0 bases. Written as DNA, the CDR3 is TGTGCCAGCAGTTACCCAACTAGCGGAGTCTCCTACAATGAGCAGTTCTTC. This codes for CASSYPTSGVSYNEQFF.

The sample holds a few counts of this clonotype. The rearrangement uses TRBV12-5 and TRBJ1-1; the D gene is possibly TRBD1 (5 bases). The CDR3 has 11 amino acids. Germline CDR1 is LGHNT and CDR2 is FRNRAP. The V gene lost 9 bases and the J gene lost 6 bases, with 11 bases spanning the gap. The CDR3 sequence is CARGGEAEAFF. In DNA form, the CDR3 reads TGTGCTAGGGGGGGAGAGGCTGAAGCTTTCTTT. Filled out from reference TRBV12-5 and TRBJ1-1, the complete variable domain reads DARVTQTPRHKVTEMGQEVTMRCQPILGHNTVFWYRQTMMQGLELLAYFRNRAPLDDSGMPKDRFSAEMPDATLATLKIQPSEPRDSAVYFCARGGEAEAFFGQGTRLTVV.

CDR3 sequence: CASSQYREAFF. DNA for the CDR3: TGTGCCAGCAGCCAATATCGGGAAGCTTTCTTT. This chain joins TRBV3-1 and TRBJ1-1; D is unresolved. CDR3 length: 11 amino acids. The V end was cut by 2 bases, the J end by 8 bases, with 6 bases between. Germline V gene lookup returns CDR1 LGHDT and CDR2 YNNKEL (reference sequence).

The chain couples TRBV5-4 to TRBJ2-7; no firm D call. The CDR3 loop spans 13 amino acids. CDR1 and CDR2 from the germline V gene are SGHNT and YYREEE (reference sequence). V lost 0 bases and J lost 3, with 7 bases in between. The CDR3 bases are TGTGCCAGCAGCTTGGGAAAAAACTACGAGCAGTACTTC. Encoded protein: CASSLGKNYEQYF. Variable domain in full (rest from reference TRBV5-4 and TRBJ2-7): ETGVTQSPTHLIKTRGQQVTLRCSSQSGHNTVSWYQQALGQGPQFIFQYYREEENGRGNFPPRFSGLQFPNYSSELNVNALELDDSALYLCASSLGKNYEQYFGPGTRLTVT.

This clonotype has only one observation. This sequence joins TRBV7-9 and TRBJ2-2; D is possibly TRBD1 or TRBD2 (6 bases each). The CDR3 spans 16 residues. V was trimmed by 1 base and J by 1 base, leaving 10 bases between them. The germline gives CDR1 SEHNR, CDR2 FQNEAQ (reference sequence). DNA of the CDR3: TGTGCCAGCAGCTTAGTTGGGGGGCTGAACACCGGGGAGCTGTTTTTT. Its translation is CASSLVGGLNTGELFF.

The CDR3 is CASSFGRGDLWMEYF. The CDR3 nucleotides read TGCGCCAGCAGCTTCGGGAGGGGGGATCTATGGATGGAGTACTTC. The chain carries TRBV5-1 and TRBJ2-7; 8 bases line up with TRBD2. The CDR3 has 15 residues. Germline CDR1 is SGHRS and CDR2 is YFSETQ. Trimming took 2 bases from V and 11 from J; bases not matched to a gene: 15.

The chain is built from TRBV5-1 and TRBJ2-5; D is perhaps TRBD1 (6 bases). CDR1 and CDR2 from the germline V gene are SGHRS and YFSETQ. With 1 base removed from V and 0 bases from J, the gap between germline ends came to 19 bases. This CDR3 is 18 amino acids long. CDR3 region: CASSLTGKGPGYQETQYF. CDR3 bases: TGCGCCAGCAGCTTGACAGGGAAGGGTCCCGGGTACCAAGAGACCCAGTACTTC.

A few counts support this clonotype. This sequence joins TRBV3-1 and TRBJ2-2, with D hard to call. V shed 0 bases and J shed 12 bases, with 5 bases lying between them. The germline V gene has CDR1 LGHDT and CDR2 YNNKEL (reference sequence). This CDR3 comprises 11 residues. The CDR3 DNA reads as TGTGCCAGCAGCCAAGAAGGCCAGCTGTTTTTT. This encodes CASSQEGQLFF.

V and J are TRBV4-3 and TRBJ1-6; unclear D gene. Trimming took 0 bases from V and 9 from J, leaving 15 bases between them. The CDR3 extends over 16 amino acids. The germline V gene has CDR1 LGHNA and CDR2 YSLEER. CDR3 bases: TGCGCCAGCAGCCAAGATTTGGGCCCGGCGGGTTCACCCCTCCACTTT. Translation gives CASSQDLGPAGSPLHF.

In nucleotides, the CDR3 is TGTGCCACCAGTGATCCGGGACTAGCGGGGGGAAACTACAATGAGCAGTTCTTC. Translating it yields CATSDPGLAGGNYNEQFF. The chain links TRBV24-1 to TRBJ2-1, with 15 bases that match TRBD2. The trim removed 3 bases at V and 3 bases at J, leaving 5 bases unmatched. CDR3 size: 18 residues. Germline assignment: CDR1 KGHDR and CDR2 SFDVKD.

The rearrangement joins TRBV23-1 to TRBJ1-2, with a weak D call TRBD1 (5 bases). TRBV23-1 is known as an ORF, though its function is uncertain. The germline V and J ends were trimmed by 5 bases and 10 bases, with 11 bases remaining between them. The CDR3 has 11 residues. The CDR3 nucleotides are TGCGCCAGCAGTTCAGGGCGAGACTACACCTTC. Translated, it gives CASSSGRDYTF.

This CDR3 is CAWSYGQEGTEAFF. DNA for the CDR3: TGTGCCTGGAGTTACGGACAGGAGGGCACTGAAGCTTTCTTT. This chain links TRBV30 with TRBJ1-1, with 7 bases aligning to TRBD1. CDR1 and CDR2 from the germline V gene are GTSNPN and SVGIG (reference sequence). Trimming took 2 bases from V and 4 from J; bases not matched to a gene: 7. This CDR3 is 14 amino acids long.

The chain joins TRBV6-5 to TRBJ1-6, with D hard to call. CDR3 length: 14 amino acids. V was trimmed by 0 bases and J by 6 bases, leaving 6 bases between them. Germline CDR1 is MNHEY and CDR2 is SVGAGI. The CDR3 DNA sequence: TGTGCCAGCAGTTACTCCTGGGGTAATTCACCCCTCCACTTT. Translated, it gives CASSYSWGNSPLHF.

This clonotype was counted a few times. This chain uses TRBV9 with TRBJ1-6, with TRBD1 identical over 7 bases. There are 15 residues in the CDR3. J lost 7 bases, V lost 2 bases, and 6 bases had no gene match. From germline, CDR1 is SGDLS and CDR2 YYNGEE. The CDR3 region has the DNA TGTGCCAGCAGCGTTTCCGGGACAGCGAATTCACCCCTCCACTTT. Protein product: CASSVSGTANSPLHF.

The table lists this clonotype with many counts. The chain couples TRBV29-1 to TRBJ2-2; D perhaps matches TRBD2 (6 bases). Looked up from germline, CDR1 is SQVTM and CDR2 is ANQGSEA. V lost 4 bases and J lost 1, with 13 bases in between. This CDR3 has 15 residues. In nucleotides, the CDR3 is TGCAGCGTTGGGGTGGGGACTGTGAACACCGGGGAGCTGTTTTTT. Its translation is CSVGVGTVNTGELFF.

The CDR3, as DNA: TGTGCCAGCAGCTCCAGAGGACTAGCGGGAATTGACGAGCAGTACTTC. Translation gives CASSSRGLAGIDEQYF. This chain connects TRBV12-1 to TRBJ2-7; no DNA check was done on the table's D call, TRBD2. TRBV12-1 is noted as a pseudogene. This CDR3 has 16 amino acids.

This clonotype was seen more than once but under ten times. V and J are TRBV7-9 and TRBJ1-4; D is undetermined. Trimming took 4 bases from V and 5 from J, leaving 11 bases between them. The CDR3 extends over 14 amino acids. The V gene's germline CDR1 is SEHNR and CDR2 FQNEAQ (reference sequence). This chain's CDR3 is CASSSTAKNEKLFF. CDR3 nucleotides: TGTGCCAGCAGCTCCACGGCTAAAAATGAAAAACTGTTTTTT.

This chain uses TRBV6-5 with TRBJ2-1, with 10 nucleotides matching TRBD2. The CDR3 extends over 15 amino acids. With 6 bases clipped from V and 4 bases from J, the junction kept 6 bases outside the gene matches. Germline V gives CDR1 MNHEY, CDR2 SVGAGI. The CDR3, as DNA: TGTGCCAGCAGCTACAGCGGGAGGGGGTACAATGAGCAGTTCTTC. Translation: CASSYSGRGYNEQFF.

The chain links TRBV20-1 to TRBJ1-2, with 9 nucleotides matching TRBD1. The CDR3 contains 14 residues. Losses at the gene ends were 0 bases for V and 7 bases for J; bases not matched to a gene: 6. Per the germline V gene, CDR1 is DFQATT and CDR2 is SNEGSKA (reference sequence). CDR3 sequence: CSAREPGTGFGYTF. The CDR3 region has the DNA TGCAGTGCTAGAGAGCCCGGGACAGGGTTTGGCTACACCTTC.

In this sample, this clonotype turned up a few times. V and J are TRBV20-1 and TRBJ2-1; no clear D gene. The CDR3 totals 11 residues. Trimming took 0 bases from V and 10 from J, leaving 7 bases between them. Per germline, CDR1 DFQATT and CDR2 SNEGSKA (reference sequence). This CDR3 reads CSARDAREQFF. The CDR3 region has the DNA TGCAGTGCTAGAGATGCCAGGGAGCAGTTCTTC.

The table lists this clonotype with a few counts. This chain connects TRBV6-1 to TRBJ1-1; D is undetermined. V dropped 7 bases and J dropped 1 base, with 4 bases sitting between them. This CDR3 region has 11 residues. Germline V CDR1 and CDR2: MNHNS, SASEGT. The CDR3 sequence is CASTQNTEAFF. The CDR3 bases are TGTGCCAGCACGCAGAACACTGAAGCTTTCTTT.

This sequence joins TRBV5-1 and TRBJ1-1; unclear D gene. In germline, CDR1 is SGHRS, CDR2 YFSETQ. This CDR3 is built from 14 residues. V gave up 0 bases and J gave up 3 bases, with 9 bases separating them. Here the CDR3 reads CASSLGGTYTEAFF. For the CDR3, the DNA is TGCGCCAGCAGCTTGGGAGGCACGTACACTGAAGCTTTCTTT. The full variable domain, completed using reference TRBV5-1 and TRBJ1-1, is KAGVTQTPRYLIKTRGQQVTLSCSPISGHRSVSWYQQTPGQGLQFLFEYFSETQRNKGNFPGRFSGRQFSNSRSEMNVSTLELGDSALYLCASSLGGTYTEAFFGQGTRLTVV.

The genes are TRBV5-6 and TRBJ1-2; D not resolved. The CDR3 is 13 amino acids. Between the trimmed V and J ends, which lost 0 bases and 6 bases, there was a span of 9 bases. CDR1 SGHDT and CDR2 YYEEEE come from the germline V gene. The CDR3 is CASSLASKDGYTF. CDR3 sequence (DNA): TGTGCCAGCAGCTTGGCCAGTAAGGATGGCTACACCTTC.

This clonotype occurred a few times. The chain recombines TRBV7-2 with TRBJ2-1; TRBD1 agrees at 10 bases. Unmatched junction bases numbered 6, after V lost 1 base and J lost 9 bases. This CDR3 contains 15 residues. CDR1 is SGHTA and CDR2 is FQGNSA in the germline V gene. CDR3 in DNA: TGTGCCAGCAGCTTAGTGGGACAGGGGCGGAGTGAGCAGTTCTTC. Its protein product is CASSLVGQGRSEQFF.

V and J are TRBV11-2 and TRBJ2-3; 8 bases line up with TRBD2. J was trimmed by 2 bases and V by 1 base; bases with no gene match: 5. The germline CDR1 and CDR2 sequences are SGHAT and FQNNGV. The CDR3 runs to 16 residues. In nucleotides, the CDR3 is TGTGCCAGCAGCTTAGTCGGGGGGGCCCCCACAGATACGCAGTATTTT. This translates into CASSLVGGAPTDTQYF.

This clonotype was observed a handful of times. V gene TRBV21-1 combines with J gene TRBJ1-5. TRBV21-1 is recorded as a pseudogene. This CDR3 has 18 amino acids. The CDR3 coding sequence is TGTGCCAGCAGCACCCTCCTTAGGGGAGCGGAGCGCAATCAGCCCCAGCATTTT. Its protein is CASSTLLRGAERNQPQHF.